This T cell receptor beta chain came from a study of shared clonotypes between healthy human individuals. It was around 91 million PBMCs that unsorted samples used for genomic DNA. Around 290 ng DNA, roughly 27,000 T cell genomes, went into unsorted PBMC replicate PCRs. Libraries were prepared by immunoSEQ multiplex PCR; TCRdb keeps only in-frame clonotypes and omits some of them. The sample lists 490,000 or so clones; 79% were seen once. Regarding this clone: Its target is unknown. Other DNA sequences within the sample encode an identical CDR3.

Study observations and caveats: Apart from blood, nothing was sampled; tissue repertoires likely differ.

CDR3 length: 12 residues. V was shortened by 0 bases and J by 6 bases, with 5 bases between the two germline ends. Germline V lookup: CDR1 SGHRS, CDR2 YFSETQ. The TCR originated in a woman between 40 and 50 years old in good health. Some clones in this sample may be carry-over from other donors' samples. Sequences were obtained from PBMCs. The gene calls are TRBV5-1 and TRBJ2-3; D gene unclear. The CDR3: CASSLAVDTQYF. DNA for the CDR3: TGCGCCAGCAGCTTGGCCGTGGATACGCAGTATTTT.